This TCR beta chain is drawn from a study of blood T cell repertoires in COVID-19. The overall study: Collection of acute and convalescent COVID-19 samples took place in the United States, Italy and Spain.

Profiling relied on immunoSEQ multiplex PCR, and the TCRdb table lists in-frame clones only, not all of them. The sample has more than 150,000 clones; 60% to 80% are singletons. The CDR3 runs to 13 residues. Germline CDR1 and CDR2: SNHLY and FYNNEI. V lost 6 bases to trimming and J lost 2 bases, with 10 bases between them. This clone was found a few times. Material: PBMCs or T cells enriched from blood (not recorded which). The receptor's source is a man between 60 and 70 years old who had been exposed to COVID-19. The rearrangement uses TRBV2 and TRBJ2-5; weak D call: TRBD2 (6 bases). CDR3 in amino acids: CASSRDSQETQYF. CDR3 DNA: TGTGCCAGCAGCCGGGACTCACAAGAGACCCAGTACTTC.